The 19 T cell receptor beta chains listed next were all sequenced from one sample in a study of graft-versus-host responses after intestinal transplantation. Measured with immunoSEQ multiplex PCR; TCRdb has only the in-frame clones, and not every one. The sample gives some 100,000 clones, roughly 91% of which show up once; 1.1% is in the top ten. Their antigen targets remain unknown. Here the sequenced sample was unstimulated CD8+ T cells sorted from spleen or lymph node cells, taken before transplant. The receptors were gathered from a human donor who was the organ donor for an intestinal transplant.

The genes are TRBV5-1 and TRBJ1-1; a weak D match, TRBD1 (5 bases). The CDR3 runs to 12 residues. CDR1 and CDR2 from the germline V gene are SGHRS and YFSETQ. V lost 0 bases and J 7 bases, leaving 7 bases between the germline ends. The CDR3 coding sequence is TGCGCCAGCAGCTTGGTAGGGGATGAAGCTTTCTTT. Protein: CASSLVGDEAFF.

V usage is TRBV19 and J usage is TRBJ2-1; 8 bases line up with TRBD2. The germline CDR1 and CDR2 sequences are LNHDA and SQIVND (reference sequence). The J segment lost 6 bases and the V segment lost 4 bases, leaving 8 bases of the junction unmatched. This CDR3 is 15 amino acids long. The CDR3, as DNA: TGTGCCAGTAGTAAAGGACTAGCCCAGGCCAATGAGCAGTTCTTC. This encodes CASSKGLAQANEQFF.

The chain is built from TRBV6-6 and TRBJ1-3, with TRBD1 as a possible D gene (6 bases). The germline gives CDR1 MNHNY, CDR2 SVGAGI (reference sequence). This CDR3 is 15 amino acids long. With 7 bases removed from V and 0 bases from J, the gap between germline ends came to 13 bases. The CDR3 DNA follows: TGTGCCAGCAACCCGGGACAAAGCTCTGGAAACACCATATATTTT. Its translation: CASNPGQSSGNTIYF.

The sample holds a few counts of this clone. The gene calls are TRBV2 and TRBJ2-7; 9 nucleotides align to TRBD2. This CDR3 is 14 amino acids long. The trim removed 6 bases at V and 1 base at J, leaving 4 bases unmatched. The germline V gene has CDR1 SNHLY and CDR2 FYNNEI. The CDR3 loop reads CASRGTSTSYEQYF. The DNA for the CDR3 is TGTGCCAGCAGGGGGACTAGCACATCCTACGAGCAGTACTTC.

This chain links TRBV27 with TRBJ1-1; no reliable D call. V was cut by 3 bases and J by 1 base, with 9 bases left in between. This CDR3 comprises 14 residues. Per germline, CDR1 MNHEY and CDR2 SMNVEV (reference sequence). The CDR3 DNA is TGTGCCAGCAGTTTCCGGGGTCCGAACACTGAAGCTTTCTTT. Its translation: CASSFRGPNTEAFF.

The rearrangement uses TRBV5-1 and TRBJ2-5, with TRBD1 matching over 9 bases. The V segment lost 0 bases and the J segment 5 bases; nucleotides outside the gene matches: 2. The CDR3 extends over 14 amino acids. The V gene's germline CDR1 is SGHRS and CDR2 YFSETQ. Here the CDR3 DNA reads TGCGCCAGCAGCTTGGACAGGGGGCCGGAGACCCAGTACTTC. It specifies CASSLDRGPETQYF.

This chain connects TRBV19 to TRBJ1-3, with a weak D call TRBD1 (5 bases). Germline values: CDR1 LNHDA, CDR2 SQIVND (reference sequence). The V end lost 6 bases, the J end lost 0 bases, and 12 bases lay between the germline ends. The length of the CDR3 is 15 residues. As DNA, the CDR3 is TGTGCCAGTAGGGGGGACTCCAGCTCTGGAAACACCATATATTTT. Translation gives CASRGDSSSGNTIYF.

This clone came up once. V gene TRBV13 combines with J gene TRBJ2-3; D not certain. This CDR3 comprises 15 residues. The V gene lost 3 bases and the J gene lost 2 bases, with 12 bases spanning the gap. The germline CDR1 and CDR2 sequences are PRHDT and FYEKMQ (reference sequence). The CDR3 DNA reads as TGTGCCAGCAGCTTTTCGGTCCTCTCCACAGATACGCAGTATTTT. Residues: CASSFSVLSTDTQYF.

V is TRBV4-1 and J is TRBJ2-1; 9 positions agree with TRBD1. CDR3 length: 17 amino acids. Germline V gene data show CDR1 as MGHRA and CDR2 as YSYEKL. With 3 bases clipped from V and 3 bases from J, the junction kept 9 bases outside the gene matches. CDR3 protein: CASSHTTGGLGYNEQFF. The DNA of the CDR3 is TGCGCCAGCAGCCACACCACAGGGGGCCTAGGCTACAATGAGCAGTTCTTC.

The genes are TRBV28 and TRBJ2-5, with D perhaps matching TRBD2 (5 bases). The closer fit of TRBJ2-7 to the DNA end suggests the J call may be wrong. Germline loops: CDR1 MDHEN, CDR2 SYDVKM. The CDR3 length is 16 residues. CDR3 sequence reads: CASSTPFEGLNYEQYF. In DNA form, the CDR3 reads TGTGCCAGCAGTACACCGTTTGAGGGCCTGAACTACGAGCAGTACTTC.

The V call is TRBV13, the J call TRBJ2-3; TRBD2 aligns across 12 bases. CDR1 is PRHDT and CDR2 is FYEKMQ in the germline V gene (reference sequence). Trimming removed 3 bases from V and 2 bases from J; junction bases left unmatched: 15. CDR3 length: 20 residues. Here the CDR3 reads CASSFSSSLAGGPDTDTQYF. CDR3 coding DNA: TGTGCCAGCAGCTTTAGTTCGTCCCTAGCGGGGGGGCCGGACACAGATACGCAGTATTTT.

The V call is TRBV27, the J call TRBJ2-7; 7 bases are shared with TRBD1. The CDR3 extends over 12 amino acids. Per germline, CDR1 MNHEY and CDR2 SMNVEV (reference sequence). V lost 4 bases, J lost 7 bases, and 4 bases stayed unmatched. CDR3 amino acids: CASSSPGGEQYF. The CDR3, as DNA: TGTGCCAGCAGTTCCCCAGGGGGTGAGCAGTACTTC.

V gene TRBV7-2 combines with J gene TRBJ1-5, with D possibly being TRBD1 (6 bases). Germline V CDR1 and CDR2: SGHTA, FQGNSA. The CDR3 spans 15 residues. Trimming took off 4 bases at V and 6 bases at J, with 16 bases between the two ends. Here the CDR3 DNA reads TGTGCCAGCAGCTCGGAGGACAGTTCTGGTCAGCCCCAGCATTTT. This sequence encodes CASSSEDSSGQPQHF.

The chain couples TRBV4-2 to TRBJ2-7, with 7 nucleotides matching TRBD1. This CDR3 comprises 15 residues. Germline-derived CDR1 and CDR2 are LGHNA and YNFKEQ. Unmatched junction bases numbered 4, after V lost 0 bases and J lost 2 bases. CDR3 sequence (DNA): TGTGCCAGCAGCCAAGACAGGGACAGCCCCTACGAGCAGTACTTC. Protein: CASSQDRDSPYEQYF.

Only one count was recorded for this clone. The J gene is TRBJ1-1, the V gene TRBV28, with D unresolved. Germline assignment: CDR1 MDHEN and CDR2 SYDVKM. The length of the CDR3 is 14 residues. Trimming removed 2 bases at V and 0 bases at J, with 7 bases between. DNA for the CDR3: TGTGCCAGCAGTTTAGGGCAGTTGAACACTGAAGCTTTCTTT. Protein: CASSLGQLNTEAFF.

This chain connects TRBV27 to TRBJ1-3; 9 nucleotides line up with TRBD1. The CDR3 covers 15 residues. Per the germline V gene, CDR1 is MNHEY and CDR2 is SMNVEV (reference sequence). V lost 5 bases, J lost 4 bases, and 6 bases stayed unmatched. CDR3 DNA sequence: TGTGCCAGCAGTCCCGGGACAGGGCGGGGAAACACCATATATTTT. The encoded protein is CASSPGTGRGNTIYF.

This chain links TRBV4-1 with TRBJ2-1; 9 positions match TRBD2. Unmatched junction bases numbered 4, after V lost 8 bases and J lost 5 bases. The CDR3 has 13 residues. Germline V gene lookup returns CDR1 MGHRA and CDR2 YSYEKL. CDR3 amino acids: CASQRGANNEQFF. In DNA form, the CDR3 reads TGCGCCAGCCAGCGGGGGGCCAACAATGAGCAGTTCTTC.

V and J are TRBV7-9 and TRBJ1-1, with D perhaps TRBD1 (5 bases). The CDR3 loop spans 16 amino acids. Germline CDR1 SEHNR, CDR2 FQNEAQ (reference sequence). The ends were cut back, 5 bases at V and 1 base at J, with 17 bases in the middle. This chain's CDR3 is CASSTLRTLKNTEAFF. The CDR3 DNA reads TGTGCCAGCAGCACACTCAGGACACTCAAGAACACTGAAGCTTTCTTT.

The rearrangement joins TRBV2 to TRBJ2-1, with 9 bases matching TRBD2. The CDR3 spans 15 residues. J was trimmed by 9 bases and V by 4 bases; bases with no gene match: 10. Germline values: CDR1 SNHLY, CDR2 FYNNEI. Here the CDR3 reads CASSVVAGEMSEQFF. The CDR3 DNA follows: TGTGCCAGCAGTGTAGTAGCGGGAGAGATGAGTGAGCAGTTCTTC.